This T cell receptor (beta chain) was identified during a study of OX40 agonist ivuxolimab in advanced cancers. About the research overall: It was ivuxolimab, an agonistic anti-OX40 (CD134) antibody, that patients were treated with. Across the patients, intravenous ivuxolimab was delivered every 2 weeks at 0.01 to 10 mg/kg.

The method was immunoSEQ multiplex PCR; TCRdb's version includes in-frame clones alone and lacks a portion of them. The top ten clones hold 13% to 15% of a sample with tens of thousands of clones, around nine tenths of them seen once. General study points: CD4+ and CD8+ T cells in blood underwent clonal expansion by week 6 at 0.1 to 3.0 mg/kg. Among T cells, CD8+ cells averaged more expanded clones than CD4+ cells.

This clone was recorded a few times. What it binds is not known. The source of this sequence is an adult with an advanced solid tumor such as melanoma, head and neck, liver or kidney cancer. Sequencing used CD4+ or CD8+ T cells sorted from blood, obtained in a trial of the OX40 agonist ivuxolimab.

The CDR3 bases are TGCAGCGCAGGGGGACGCACTAACTATGGCTACACCTTC. Translated: CSAGGRTNYGYTF. The chain is built from TRBV29-1 and TRBJ1-2, with 7 bases aligning to TRBD1. The CDR3 spans 13 residues. V was pared by 7 bases and J by 0 bases, with 5 bases of the junction left unmatched. The germline gives CDR1 SQVTM, CDR2 ANQGSEA.